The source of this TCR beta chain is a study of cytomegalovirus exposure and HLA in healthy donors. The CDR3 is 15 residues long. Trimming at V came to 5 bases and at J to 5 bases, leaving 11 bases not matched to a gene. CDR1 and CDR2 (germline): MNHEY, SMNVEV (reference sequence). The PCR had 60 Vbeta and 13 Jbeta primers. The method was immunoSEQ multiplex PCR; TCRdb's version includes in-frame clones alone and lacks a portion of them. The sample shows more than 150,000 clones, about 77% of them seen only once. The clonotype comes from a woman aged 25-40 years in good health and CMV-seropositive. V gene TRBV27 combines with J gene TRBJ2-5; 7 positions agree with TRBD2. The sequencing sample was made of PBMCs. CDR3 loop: CASSPREGWLETQYF. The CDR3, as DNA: TGTGCCAGCAGTCCCAGGGAGGGGTGGTTGGAGACCCAGTACTTC.